This entry concerns a single T cell receptor beta chain. There is no known antigen for this receptor. Qualities for individual bases were not recorded, and no much larger clone is one base off. The record originates from a study of blood T cell repertoires in COVID-19 (dated by TCRdb to about 2020). Study-level background: Samples covering the acute and convalescent phases of COVID-19 were provided by collaborators in the United States, Italy and Spain. Nearly every sample came with metadata listing a de-identified subject ID, COVID-19 status, age in years and sex. Subjects who had been exposed to COVID-19, were actively infected with it, or had recovered from it provided the deeply sampled blood TCRbeta repertoires that made up the dataset. The material from the prospective study consisted of cDNA or gDNA derived from T cells, B-cell-depleted T cells, or PBMCs. Samples were obtained from the ongoing ImmuneRACE study (first 160 participants) and from 1,254 subjects provided by 6 global collaborators. Where HLA class I and class II types were available, the types were taken from metadata supplied by the sample provider, not from assay-based typing. The repertoires were released in a freely available public database meant as a resource for research on the immune response to SARS-CoV-2.

Paper-wide results and their limitations: How much clinical and demographic metadata was included differed by source and by participant, and the metadata was provided uncurated.

Collaborating institutions collected whole blood in K2EDTA tubes following their own protocols. Collaborator samples were shipped for TCRbeta analysis as frozen whole blood, isolated PBMCs, or DNA extracted from either sample type. TCRbeta CDR3 regions were amplified from genomic DNA by means of the immunoSEQ Assay, a bias-controlled multiplex PCR. The published analysis was carried out like this. Within the assay, amplification of reference gene primers was used to estimate how many nucleated cells each sample contained. Sequence reads were collapsed and filtered to measure the absolute abundance of every unique TCRbeta CDR3 rearrangement. For each sample, productive Simpson clonality was calculated as the square root of Simpson's diversity index across productive rearrangements. TCRdb took over this immuneACCESS table, retaining in-frame rearrangements with V and J assigned. Such tables are incomplete; in checked studies, under half of the missing clones stem from an unresolved V gene, and the remainder is unexplained. V, J and clone size derive from that table, while D and trimming were established from the DNA sequence. The sample table holds about 150,000 clones, of which about 92% were seen once. 1.5% to 2% of the sample is taken by the ten largest.

Sequencing was carried out using peripheral blood. The sequence came from a human donor in a cohort sampled during active COVID-19.

The sequence in DNA is TGTGCCAGCAGCTTTAGTCGGACTAGCGACGAGCAGTTCTTC. This translates into CASSFSRTSDEQFF. This receptor chain uses TRBV7-2 and TRBJ2-1; the central 9 bases match TRBD2. CDR1 and CDR2 (SGHTA, FQGNSA) derive from the germline V gene. Including cysteine and phenylalanine, the CDR3 has 14 amino acids. The sequence is cut down to CDR3 DNA, 42 bases in frame from base 1. V has 3 bases trimmed and J has 10 bases trimmed; junction bases matching no gene number 7.